The following is a TCR beta chain sequence with its context. This sample was taken from a study of blood T cell repertoires in COVID-19. For the study at large: The United States, Italy and Spain provided the acute and convalescent COVID-19 samples. The cDNA or gDNA used as material had been derived from T cells, B-cell-depleted T cells, or PBMCs.

In the source study's methods: Counts of nucleated cells, estimated from reference gene primer amplification, were obtained. Produced via immunoSEQ multiplex PCR; TCRdb's table is partial and in-frame only. V, J and clone size are taken as reported in that table, and D and trimming were inferred from the DNA itself. The sample holds 180,000 or so clones, about 85% seen once. The receptor was derived from a woman of 80 years or more with acute or convalescent COVID-19. Sequencing was performed on peripheral blood.

This chain's CDR3 is CASSSQGLLNEKLFF. CDR3 nucleotides: TGTGCCAGCAGCTCACAGGGCCTCCTTAATGAAAAACTGTTTTTT. The chain uses TRBV3-1 (or the pseudogene TRBV3-2) and TRBJ1-4, with a possible D match to TRBD1 (6 bases). The CDR3 is made up of 15 amino acids. Germline CDR1 is LGHDT and CDR2 is YNNKEL (reference sequence). V lost 5 bases to trimming and J lost 4 bases, with 14 bases between them.